This TCR beta chain stems from a study of blood T cell repertoires in COVID-19. At the level of the study: Both acute and convalescent COVID-19 samples were obtained from the United States, Italy and Spain.

Germline CDR1 is SGHNT and CDR2 is YYREEE (reference sequence). V lost 2 bases to trimming and J lost 6 bases; unmatched junction nucleotides: 4. The CDR3 is 14 residues long. Using immunoSEQ multiplex PCR, the repertoire was profiled, and TCRdb retains in-frame clones only, with some absent. The sample carries a few hundred thousand clones, 70% to 90% recorded once. The J gene is TRBJ2-5, the V gene TRBV5-4; 10 nucleotides align to TRBD2. The sequenced sample consisted of peripheral blood. The origin of this receptor is a man in his forties with acute or convalescent COVID-19. The CDR3 DNA reads TGTGCCAGCAGCTTAGGGACTAGCGATCAGACCCAGTACTTC. This sequence encodes CASSLGTSDQTQYF.